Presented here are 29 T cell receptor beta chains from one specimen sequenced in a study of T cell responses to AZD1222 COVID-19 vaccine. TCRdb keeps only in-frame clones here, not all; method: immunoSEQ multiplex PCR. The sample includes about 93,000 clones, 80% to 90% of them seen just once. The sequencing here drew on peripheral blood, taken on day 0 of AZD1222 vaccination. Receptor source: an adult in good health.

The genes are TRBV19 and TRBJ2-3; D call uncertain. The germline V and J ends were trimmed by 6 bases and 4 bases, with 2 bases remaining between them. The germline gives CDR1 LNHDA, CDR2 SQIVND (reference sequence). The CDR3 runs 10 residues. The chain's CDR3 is CASRADTQYF. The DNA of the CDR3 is TGTGCCAGTAGGGCAGATACGCAGTATTTT.

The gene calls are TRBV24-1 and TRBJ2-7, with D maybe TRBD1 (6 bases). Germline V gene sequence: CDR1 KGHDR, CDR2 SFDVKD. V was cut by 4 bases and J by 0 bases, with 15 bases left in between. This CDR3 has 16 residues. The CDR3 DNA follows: TGTGCCACCAGTGACTCGTGGACAGACAACTCCTACGAGCAGTACTTC. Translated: CATSDSWTDNSYEQYF.

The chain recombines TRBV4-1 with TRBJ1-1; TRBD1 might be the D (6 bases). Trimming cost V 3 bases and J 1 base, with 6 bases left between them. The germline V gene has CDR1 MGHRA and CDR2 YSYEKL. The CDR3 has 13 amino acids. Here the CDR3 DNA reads TGCGCCAGCAGCCAGGGGGCGAACACTGAAGCTTTCTTT. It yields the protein CASSQGANTEAFF.

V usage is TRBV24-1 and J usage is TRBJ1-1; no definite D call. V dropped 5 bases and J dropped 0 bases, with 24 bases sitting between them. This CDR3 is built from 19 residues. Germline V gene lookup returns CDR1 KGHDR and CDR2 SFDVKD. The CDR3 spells CATSGPGEGINWMNTEAFF. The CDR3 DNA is TGTGCCACCAGTGGCCCTGGGGAGGGCATTAACTGGATGAACACTGAAGCTTTCTTT.

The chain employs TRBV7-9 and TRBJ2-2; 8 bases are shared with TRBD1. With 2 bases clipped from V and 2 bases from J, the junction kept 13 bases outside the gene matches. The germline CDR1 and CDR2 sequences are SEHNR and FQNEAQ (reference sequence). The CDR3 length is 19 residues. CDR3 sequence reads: CASSLPLGTGDLNTGELFF. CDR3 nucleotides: TGTGCCAGCAGCTTACCTTTGGGGACAGGCGATTTAAACACCGGGGAGCTGTTTTTT. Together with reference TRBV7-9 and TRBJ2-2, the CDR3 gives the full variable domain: DTGVSQNPRHKITKRGQNVTFRCDPISEHNRLYWYRQTLGQGPEFLTYFQNEAQLEKSRLLSDRFSAERPKGSFSTLEIQRTEQGDSAMYLCASSLPLGTGDLNTGELFFGEGSRLTVL.

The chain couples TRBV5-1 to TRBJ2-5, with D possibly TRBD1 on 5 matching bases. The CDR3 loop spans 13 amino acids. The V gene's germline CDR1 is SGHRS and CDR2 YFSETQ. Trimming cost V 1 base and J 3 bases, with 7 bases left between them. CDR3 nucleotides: TGCGCCAGCAGCTTGCAAGGGGAAGAGACCCAGTACTTC. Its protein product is CASSLQGEETQYF.

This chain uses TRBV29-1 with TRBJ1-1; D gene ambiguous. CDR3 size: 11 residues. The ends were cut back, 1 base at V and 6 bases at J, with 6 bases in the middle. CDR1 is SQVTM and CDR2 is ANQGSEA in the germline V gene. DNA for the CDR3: TGCAGCGTTGAAGCGTTCTCTGAAGCTTTCTTT. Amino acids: CSVEAFSEAFF.

The CDR3 nucleotides read TGTGCCAGCAGCCAAGTTGGGGGTTATGAAAAACTGTTTTTT. Residues: CASSQVGGYEKLFF. The chain recombines TRBV3-1 (or the pseudogene TRBV3-2) with TRBJ1-4, with D possibly matching TRBD1 (5 bases). With 1 base removed from V and 6 bases from J, the gap between germline ends came to 9 bases. The CDR3 has 14 residues. In germline, CDR1 is LGHDT, CDR2 YNNKEL (reference sequence).

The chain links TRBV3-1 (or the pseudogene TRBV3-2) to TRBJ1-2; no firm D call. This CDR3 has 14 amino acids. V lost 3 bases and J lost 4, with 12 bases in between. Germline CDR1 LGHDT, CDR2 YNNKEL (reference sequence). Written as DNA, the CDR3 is TGTGCCAGCAGCCATAAAACAGAGTTCTATGGCTACACCTTC. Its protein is CASSHKTEFYGYTF.

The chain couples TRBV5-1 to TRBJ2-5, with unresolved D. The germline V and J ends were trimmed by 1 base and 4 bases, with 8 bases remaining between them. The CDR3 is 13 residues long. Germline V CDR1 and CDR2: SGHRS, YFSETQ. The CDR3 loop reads CASSLSDPETQYF. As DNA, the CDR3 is TGCGCCAGCAGCTTGAGCGACCCAGAGACCCAGTACTTC.

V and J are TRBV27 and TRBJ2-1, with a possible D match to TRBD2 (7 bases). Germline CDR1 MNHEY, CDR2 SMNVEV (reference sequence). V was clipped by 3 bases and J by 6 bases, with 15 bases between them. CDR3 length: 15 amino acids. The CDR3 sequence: CASSFGERGGNEQFF. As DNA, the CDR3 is TGTGCCAGCAGTTTTGGAGAGAGGGGGGGCAATGAGCAGTTCTTC.

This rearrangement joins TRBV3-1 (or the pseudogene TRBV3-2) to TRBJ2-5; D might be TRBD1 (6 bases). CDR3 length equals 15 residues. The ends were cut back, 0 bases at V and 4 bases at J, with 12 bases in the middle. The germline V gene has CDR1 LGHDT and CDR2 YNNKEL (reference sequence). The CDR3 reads CASSQDFTGRETQYF. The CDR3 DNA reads TGTGCCAGCAGCCAAGATTTTACAGGGAGAGAGACCCAGTACTTC.

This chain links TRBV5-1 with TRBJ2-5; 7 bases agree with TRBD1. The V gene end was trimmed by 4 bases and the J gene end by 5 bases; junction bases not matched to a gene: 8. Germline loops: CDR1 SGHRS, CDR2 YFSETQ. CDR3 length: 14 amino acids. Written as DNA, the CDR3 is TGCGCCAGCAGCGAACTACTACAGGGGGAGACCCAGTACTTC. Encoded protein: CASSELLQGETQYF. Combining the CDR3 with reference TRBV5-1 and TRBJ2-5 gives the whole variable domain KAGVTQTPRYLIKTRGQQVTLSCSPISGHRSVSWYQQTPGQGLQFLFEYFSETQRNKGNFPGRFSGRQFSNSRSEMNVSTLELGDSALYLCASSELLQGETQYFGPGTRLLVL.

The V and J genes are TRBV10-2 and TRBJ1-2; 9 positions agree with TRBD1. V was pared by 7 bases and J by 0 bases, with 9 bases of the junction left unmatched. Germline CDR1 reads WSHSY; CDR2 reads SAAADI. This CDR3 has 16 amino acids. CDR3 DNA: TGCGCCAGCAAAGGGGGACAGGGTCCTCCTAACTATGGCTACACCTTC. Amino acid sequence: CASKGGQGPPNYGYTF.

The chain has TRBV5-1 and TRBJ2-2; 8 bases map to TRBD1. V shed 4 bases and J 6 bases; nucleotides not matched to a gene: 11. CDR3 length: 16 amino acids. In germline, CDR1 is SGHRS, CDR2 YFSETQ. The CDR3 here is CASSRDQGAGAGELFF. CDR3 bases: TGCGCCAGCAGCAGAGACCAGGGGGCAGGGGCCGGGGAGCTGTTTTTT. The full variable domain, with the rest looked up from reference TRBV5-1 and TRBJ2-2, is KAGVTQTPRYLIKTRGQQVTLSCSPISGHRSVSWYQQTPGQGLQFLFEYFSETQRNKGNFPGRFSGRQFSNSRSEMNVSTLELGDSALYLCASSRDQGAGAGELFFGEGSRLTVL.

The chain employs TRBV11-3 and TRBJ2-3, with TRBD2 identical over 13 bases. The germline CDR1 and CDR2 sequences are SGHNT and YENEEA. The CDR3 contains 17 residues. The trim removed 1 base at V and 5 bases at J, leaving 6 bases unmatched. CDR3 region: CASSLGLAGGRGDTQYF. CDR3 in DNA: TGTGCCAGCAGCTTAGGACTAGCGGGGGGCCGGGGAGATACGCAGTATTTT.

The CDR3 nucleotides read TGTGCCAGCAGCGGACGGACGGGAAGCTCCTACAATGAGCAGTTCTTC. It codes for CASSGRTGSSYNEQFF. This chain links TRBV11-3 with TRBJ2-1, with D possibly being TRBD2 (5 bases). With 5 bases removed from V and 0 bases from J, the gap between germline ends came to 14 bases. The CDR3 totals 16 residues. Germline V gene sequence: CDR1 SGHNT, CDR2 YENEEA.

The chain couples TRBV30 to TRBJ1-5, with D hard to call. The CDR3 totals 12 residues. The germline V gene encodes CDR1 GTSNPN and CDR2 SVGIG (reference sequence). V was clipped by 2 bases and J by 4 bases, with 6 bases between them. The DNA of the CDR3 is TGTGCCTGGAGTTTCACTAATCAGCCCCAGCATTTT. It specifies CAWSFTNQPQHF.

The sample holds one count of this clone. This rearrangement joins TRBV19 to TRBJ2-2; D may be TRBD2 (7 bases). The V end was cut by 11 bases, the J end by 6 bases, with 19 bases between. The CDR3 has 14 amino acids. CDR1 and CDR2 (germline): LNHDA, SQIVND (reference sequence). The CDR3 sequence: CASHTRGGAGELFF. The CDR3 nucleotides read TGTGCCTCTCACACAAGGGGGGGTGCCGGGGAGCTGTTTTTT.

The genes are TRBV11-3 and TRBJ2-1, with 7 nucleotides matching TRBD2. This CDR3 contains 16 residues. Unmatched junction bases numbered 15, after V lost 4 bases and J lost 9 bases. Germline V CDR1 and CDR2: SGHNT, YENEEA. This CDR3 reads CASSSWVAGERIEQFF. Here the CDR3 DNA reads TGTGCCAGCAGCTCCTGGGTGGCGGGAGAACGAATTGAGCAGTTCTTC.

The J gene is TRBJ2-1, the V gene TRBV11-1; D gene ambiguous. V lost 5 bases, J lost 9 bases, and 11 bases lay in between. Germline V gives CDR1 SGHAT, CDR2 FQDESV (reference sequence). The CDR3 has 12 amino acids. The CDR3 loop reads CASSPHSFEQFF. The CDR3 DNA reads TGTGCCAGCAGCCCGCATAGTTTTGAGCAGTTCTTC.

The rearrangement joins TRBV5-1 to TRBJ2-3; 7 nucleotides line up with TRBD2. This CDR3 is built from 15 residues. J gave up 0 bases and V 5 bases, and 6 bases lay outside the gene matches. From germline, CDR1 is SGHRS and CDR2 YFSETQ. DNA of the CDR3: TGCGCCAGCAGACTAAGCGGGACTAGCACAGATACGCAGTATTTT. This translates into CASRLSGTSTDTQYF.

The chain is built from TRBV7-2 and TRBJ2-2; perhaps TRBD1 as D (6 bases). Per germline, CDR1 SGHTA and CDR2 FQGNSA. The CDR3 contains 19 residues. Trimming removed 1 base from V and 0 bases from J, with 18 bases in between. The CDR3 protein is CASSLDRVGSLPNTGELFF. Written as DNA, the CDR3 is TGTGCCAGCAGCTTAGACAGGGTAGGCTCCCTACCGAACACCGGGGAGCTGTTTTTT. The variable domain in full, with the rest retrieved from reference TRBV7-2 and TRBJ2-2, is GAGVSQSPSNKVTEKGKDVELRCDPISGHTALYWYRQSLGQGLEFLIYFQGNSAPDKSGLPSDRFSAERTGGSVSTLTIQRTQQEDSAVYLCASSLDRVGSLPNTGELFFGEGSRLTVL.

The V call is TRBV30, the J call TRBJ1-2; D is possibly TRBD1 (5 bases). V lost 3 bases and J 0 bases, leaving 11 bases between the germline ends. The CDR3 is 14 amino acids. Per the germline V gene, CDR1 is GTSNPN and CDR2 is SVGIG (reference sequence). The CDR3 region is CAWSFGGTNYGYTF. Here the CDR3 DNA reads TGTGCCTGGAGCTTTGGGGGGACTAACTATGGCTACACCTTC.

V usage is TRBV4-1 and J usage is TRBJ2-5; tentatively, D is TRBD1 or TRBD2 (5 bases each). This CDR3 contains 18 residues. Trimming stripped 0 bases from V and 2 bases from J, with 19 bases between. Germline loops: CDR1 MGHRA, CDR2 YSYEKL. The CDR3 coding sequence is TGCGCCAGCAGCCAAGATGGGCCTCAGGGCGGGCGACAAGAGACCCAGTACTTC. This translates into CASSQDGPQGGRQETQYF.

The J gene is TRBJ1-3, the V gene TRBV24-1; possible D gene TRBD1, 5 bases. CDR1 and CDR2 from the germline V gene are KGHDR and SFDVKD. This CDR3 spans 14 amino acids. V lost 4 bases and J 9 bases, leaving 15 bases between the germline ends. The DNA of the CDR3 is TGTGCCACCAGTGAGACCGGGGCCGGGGGCACCATATATTTT. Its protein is CATSETGAGGTIYF.

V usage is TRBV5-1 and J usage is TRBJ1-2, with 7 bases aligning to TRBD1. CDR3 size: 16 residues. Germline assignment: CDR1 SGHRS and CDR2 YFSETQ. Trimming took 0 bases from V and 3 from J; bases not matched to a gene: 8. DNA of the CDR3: TGCGCCAGCAGCTTGGCGGGACAGAGGGTTGACTATGGCTACACCTTC. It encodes CASSLAGQRVDYGYTF.

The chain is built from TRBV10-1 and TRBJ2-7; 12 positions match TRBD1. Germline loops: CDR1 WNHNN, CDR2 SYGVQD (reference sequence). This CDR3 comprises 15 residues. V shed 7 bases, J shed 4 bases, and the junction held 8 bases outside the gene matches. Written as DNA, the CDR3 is TGCGCCAGCAAGCCGAGGGACAGGGGGCTGTACGAGCAGTACTTC. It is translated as CASKPRDRGLYEQYF.

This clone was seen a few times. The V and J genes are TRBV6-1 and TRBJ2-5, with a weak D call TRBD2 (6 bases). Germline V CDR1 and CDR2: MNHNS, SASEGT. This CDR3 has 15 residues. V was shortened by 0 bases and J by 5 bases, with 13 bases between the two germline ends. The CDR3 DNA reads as TGTGCCAGCAGTGAAGCGCCTGGGACTCTGGAGACCCAGTACTTC. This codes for CASSEAPGTLETQYF.